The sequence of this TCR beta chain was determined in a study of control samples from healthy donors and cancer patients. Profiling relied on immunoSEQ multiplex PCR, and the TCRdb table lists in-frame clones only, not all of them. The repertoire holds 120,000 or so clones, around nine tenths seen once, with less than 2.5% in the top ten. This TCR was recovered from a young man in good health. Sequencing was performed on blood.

The CDR3 reads CASSLTGGSNQPQHF. The CDR3 bases are TGTGCCAGCAGTTTGACAGGGGGAAGCAATCAGCCCCAGCATTTT. The genes are TRBV6-5 and TRBJ1-5; 9 positions agree with TRBD1. Unmatched junction bases numbered 2, after V lost 4 bases and J lost 1 base. The CDR3 is made up of 15 amino acids. Germline CDR1 is MNHEY and CDR2 is SVGAGI.